These T cell receptor beta chains were read from a single sample in a study of T cell changes during pregnancy in multiple sclerosis. Sequencing used immunoSEQ multiplex PCR; TCRdb keeps in-frame clones, though not all of them. This table holds some 79,000 clones, 80% to 95% found once. This specimen was CD4+ T cells from peripheral blood mononuclear cells, taken in the second trimester of pregnancy. These receptors came from a female donor with multiple sclerosis, enrolled in a pregnancy study. Both conserved end residues are part of each CDR3. Each record gives: V gene, J gene, CDR3 length, clone size, D gene, CDR3 protein, CDR3 DNA. A D gene is named only where the DNA matches it firmly. Some rows have no size entry. The others give once, few or many, or a class for an expanded clone.

V: TRBV7-2; J: TRBJ2-5; length: 15; size: -; D: -; CDR3: CASSLQPELRETQYF; DNA: TGTGCCAGCAGCTTACAGCCGGAGCTACGAGAGACCCAGTACTTC
V: TRBV6-5; J: TRBJ2-5; length: 13; size: -; D: TRBD1; CDR3: CASRQGGFGTQYF; DNA: TGTGCCAGCAGACAGGGGGGATTTGGGACCCAGTACTTC
V: TRBV5-1; J: TRBJ2-5; length: 16; size: -; D: TRBD2; CDR3: CASSSRTSGSGETQYF; DNA: TGCGCCAGCAGCTCCAGGACTAGCGGGAGTGGAGAGACCCAGTACTTC
V: TRBV19; J: TRBJ1-4; length: 15; size: -; D: TRBD1; CDR3: CASSVDRVGNEKLFF; DNA: TGTGCCAGTAGTGTGGACAGGGTCGGGAATGAAAAACTGTTTTTT
V: TRBV5-8; J: TRBJ1-1; length: 14; size: -; D: -; CDR3: CAVGGYSMNTEAFF; DNA: TGTGCCGTCGGGGGTTATTCCATGAACACTGAAGCTTTCTTT
V: TRBV19; J: TRBJ1-5; length: 16; size: -; D: -; CDR3: CASSIRLTGQSQPQHF; DNA: TGTGCCAGTAGTATAAGGTTAACAGGGCAAAGTCAGCCCCAGCATTTT
V: TRBV7-8; J: TRBJ1-1; length: 15; size: -; D: -; CDR3: CASSLSPGDNTEAFF; DNA: TGTGCCAGCAGCCTAAGTCCGGGAGACAACACTGAAGCTTTCTTT
V: TRBV7-9; J: TRBJ1-5; length: 18; size: -; D: TRBD1; CDR3: CASSLGLGTDYSNQPQHF; DNA: TGTGCCAGCAGCTTAGGACTTGGGACAGACTATAGCAATCAGCCCCAGCATTTT
V: TRBV6-5; J: TRBJ1-2; length: 14; size: once; D: -; CDR3: CASSYTPGNYGYTF; DNA: TGTGCCAGCAGTTACACCCCAGGCAACTATGGCTACACCTTC
V: TRBV30; J: TRBJ1-2; length: 15; size: -; D: -; CDR3: CAWSVPGVPHYGYTF; DNA: TGTGCCTGGAGTGTACCCGGGGTTCCGCACTATGGCTACACCTTC
V: TRBV7-2; J: TRBJ1-1; length: 12; size: -; D: TRBD1; CDR3: CASSWTGLEAFF; DNA: TGTGCCAGCAGCTGGACAGGGCTTGAGGCTTTCTTT
V: TRBV10-3; J: TRBJ2-7; length: 14; size: -; D: TRBD1; CDR3: CAISGDRGDYEQYF; DNA: TGTGCCATCAGCGGCGACAGGGGCGACTACGAGCAGTACTTC
V: TRBV18; J: TRBJ1-2; length: 14; size: -; D: TRBD1; CDR3: CASSPRTGDYGYTF; DNA: TGTGCCAGCTCACCACGGACAGGGGACTATGGCTACACCTTC
V: TRBV14; J: TRBJ2-1; length: 16; size: -; D: -; CDR3: CASSSRVPSSYNEQFF; DNA: TGTGCCAGCAGCAGCAGGGTCCCGAGCTCCTACAATGAGCAGTTCTTC
V: TRBV6-1; J: TRBJ2-7; length: 14; size: -; D: TRBD1; CDR3: CASSDGTGGYEQYF; DNA: TGTGCCAGCAGTGACGGGACAGGTGGCTACGAGCAGTACTTC
V: TRBV5-1; J: TRBJ2-3; length: 14; size: -; D: -; CDR3: CASSREGARDTQYF; DNA: TGCGCCAGCAGCCGGGAGGGGGCGAGAGATACGCAGTATTTT
V: TRBV13; J: TRBJ2-2; length: 13; size: few; D: -; CDR3: CASSSPSAGELFF; DNA: TGTGCCAGCAGTTCCCCTAGCGCCGGGGAGCTGTTTTTT
V: TRBV6-5; J: TRBJ1-1; length: 14; size: -; D: -; CDR3: CASSYLRLNTEAFF; DNA: TGTGCCAGCAGTTACCTCAGATTGAACACTGAAGCTTTCTTT
V: TRBV18; J: TRBJ1-1; length: 11; size: -; D: -; CDR3: CASSLDREAFF; DNA: TGTGCCAGCTCCCTAGACAGAGAAGCTTTCTTT
V: TRBV19; J: TRBJ1-1; length: 13; size: -; D: -; CDR3: CASATGRRTEAFF; DNA: TGTGCCAGTGCTACAGGGCGCCGGACTGAAGCTTTCTTT
V: TRBV4-1; J: TRBJ2-3; length: 15; size: -; D: TRBD2; CDR3: CASSQMGLAGDTQYF; DNA: TGCGCCAGCAGCCAAATGGGACTAGCAGGAGATACGCAGTATTTT
V: TRBV5-1; J: TRBJ2-5; length: 14; size: -; D: TRBD1; CDR3: CASSLGSGGETQYF; DNA: TGCGCCAGCAGCTTGGGTTCAGGGGGAGAGACCCAGTACTTC
V: TRBV6-1; J: TRBJ2-1; length: 15; size: -; D: -; CDR3: CASSAVGGLYNEQFF; DNA: TGTGCCAGCAGTGCGGTGGGGGGACTTTACAATGAGCAGTTCTTC
V: TRBV7-8; J: TRBJ2-5; length: 16; size: -; D: TRBD2; CDR3: CASSLKREGQRETQYF; DNA: TGTGCCAGCAGCTTAAAGCGGGAGGGCCAAAGGGAGACCCAGTACTTC
V: TRBV5-3; J: TRBJ2-7; length: 16; size: once; D: TRBD1; CDR3: CARSFPPGQGAEEQYF; DNA: TGTGCCAGAAGCTTCCCGCCGGGACAGGGGGCCGAAGAGCAGTACTTC
V: TRBV12-1; J: TRBJ2-7; length: 16; size: -; D: -; CDR3: CASSSAGGHDSYEQYF; DNA: TGTGCCAGCAGCTCCGCCGGCGGGCACGACTCCTACGAGCAGTACTTC
V: TRBV5-1; J: TRBJ2-7; length: 15; size: -; D: TRBD2; CDR3: CASSLSSGGPYEQYF; DNA: TGCGCCAGCAGCTTGTCCAGCGGGGGACCCTACGAGCAGTACTTC
V: TRBV6-5; J: TRBJ2-7; length: 13; size: -; D: TRBD2; CDR3: CASSSPGLAVIYF; DNA: TGTGCCAGCAGTTCCCCCGGACTAGCGGTGATTTACTTC
V: TRBV7-2; J: TRBJ2-7; length: 12; size: -; D: -; CDR3: CASSSQGNEQYF; DNA: TGTGCCAGCAGCTCACAGGGAAACGAGCAGTACTTC
V: TRBV5-4; J: TRBJ2-5; length: 19; size: once; D: TRBD2; CDR3: CASSQGLAGEIVNVGTQYF; DNA: TGTGCCAGCAGCCAGGGACTAGCGGGAGAAATAGTAAACGTCGGGACCCAGTACTTC
V: TRBV18; J: TRBJ2-7; length: 15; size: -; D: -; CDR3: CASSFSGLGYYEQYF; DNA: TGTGCCAGCTCCTTCTCGGGACTCGGATACTACGAGCAGTACTTC
V: TRBV5-4; J: TRBJ2-5; length: 14; size: -; D: TRBD2; CDR3: CASSFGEGRETQYF; DNA: TGTGCCAGCAGCTTCGGGGAGGGGCGAGAGACCCAGTACTTC
V: TRBV19; J: TRBJ2-3; length: 15; size: -; D: TRBD2; CDR3: CASSIGGSGTDTQYF; DNA: TGTGCCAGTAGTATCGGCGGGAGTGGCACAGATACGCAGTATTTT
V: TRBV5-4; J: TRBJ2-7; length: 15; size: -; D: TRBD1; CDR3: CASSLETGAIYEQYF; DNA: TGTGCCAGCAGCCTCGAGACAGGGGCAATCTACGAGCAGTACTTC
V: TRBV5-1; J: TRBJ2-3; length: 15; size: -; D: -; CDR3: CASSLESGSTDTQYF; DNA: TGCGCCAGCAGCTTGGAAAGCGGATCCACAGATACGCAGTATTTT
V: TRBV6-6; J: TRBJ2-5; length: 15; size: -; D: -; CDR3: CASSYPWRNQETQYF; DNA: TGTGCCAGCAGTTACCCTTGGCGGAACCAAGAGACCCAGTACTTC
V: TRBV5-7; J: TRBJ1-2; length: 12; size: -; D: TRBD1; CDR3: CASSGTGRGYTF; DNA: TGTGCCAGCAGCGGGACAGGCCGCGGCTACACCTTC
V: TRBV28; J: TRBJ1-5; length: 13; size: -; D: -; CDR3: CASSSLGYQPQHF; DNA: TGTGCCAGCAGTTCCCTCGGTTATCAGCCCCAGCATTTT
V: TRBV7-2; J: TRBJ2-7; length: 15; size: -; D: TRBD2; CDR3: CASSFTSGGAYEQYF; DNA: TGTGCCAGCAGCTTCACTAGCGGGGGGGCTTACGAGCAGTACTTC
V: TRBV5-1; J: TRBJ2-3; length: 16; size: -; D: TRBD1; CDR3: CASSARPGQGSDTQYF; DNA: TGCGCCAGCAGTGCACGACCGGGACAGGGGTCGGATACGCAGTATTTT
V: TRBV28; J: TRBJ1-3; length: 14; size: -; D: -; CDR3: CASSLELVGNTIYF; DNA: TGTGCCAGCAGTTTAGAGCTCGTTGGAAACACCATATATTTT
V: TRBV7-2; J: TRBJ1-1; length: 16; size: -; D: TRBD1; CDR3: CASSLVAGGRGTEAFF; DNA: TGTGCCAGCAGCTTAGTGGCAGGGGGCAGGGGCACTGAAGCTTTCTTT
V: TRBV28; J: TRBJ2-5; length: 12; size: -; D: -; CDR3: CASSSRWETQYF; DNA: TGTGCCAGCAGTAGCCGATGGGAGACCCAGTACTTC
V: TRBV6-1; J: TRBJ1-2; length: 15; size: -; D: -; CDR3: CASSALAGSNYGYTF; DNA: TGTGCCAGCAGTGCCCTGGCGGGGTCTAACTATGGCTACACCTTC
V: TRBV7-9; J: TRBJ2-2; length: 14; size: -; D: -; CDR3: CASSFPDKTGELFF; DNA: TGTGCCAGCAGCTTTCCAGACAAAACCGGGGAGCTGTTTTTT
V: TRBV9; J: TRBJ1-5; length: 14; size: -; D: -; CDR3: CASSPQASHQPQHF; DNA: TGTGCCAGCAGCCCGCAGGCTAGCCATCAGCCCCAGCATTTT
V: TRBV18; J: TRBJ1-1; length: 15; size: -; D: -; CDR3: CASSPLYRDDTEAFF; DNA: TGTGCCAGCTCACCACTCTACCGGGATGACACTGAAGCTTTCTTT
V: TRBV7-8; J: TRBJ1-6; length: 15; size: -; D: TRBD1; CDR3: CASSLADRGRSPLHF; DNA: TGTGCCAGCAGCTTAGCAGACAGGGGCAGATCACCCCTCCACTTT
V: TRBV2; J: TRBJ1-5; length: 18; size: -; D: -; CDR3: CASSGTFAGVNSNQPQHF; DNA: TGTGCCAGCAGTGGGACTTTTGCAGGGGTTAACAGCAATCAGCCCCAGCATTTT
V: TRBV5-4; J: TRBJ2-7; length: 14; size: -; D: TRBD1; CDR3: CASSDNRGPYEQYF; DNA: TGTGCCAGCAGCGACAACAGGGGGCCCTACGAGCAGTACTTC
V: TRBV7-6; J: TRBJ1-1; length: 14; size: medium-sized; D: -; CDR3: CASSAQVSNTEAFF; DNA: TGTGCCAGCAGCGCACAGGTGTCGAACACTGAAGCTTTCTTT
V: TRBV14; J: TRBJ2-4; length: 15; size: -; D: -; CDR3: CASSPLGLAKNIQYF; DNA: TGTGCCAGCAGCCCGCTAGGCCTAGCCAAAAACATTCAGTACTTC
V: TRBV7-9; J: TRBJ2-1; length: 14; size: -; D: TRBD1; CDR3: CASSPRDRNNEQFF; DNA: TGTGCCAGCAGCCCCCGGGACAGGAACAATGAGCAGTTCTTC
V: TRBV21-1; J: TRBJ2-3; length: 18; size: -; D: -; CDR3: CASSAGTSGGRSADTQYF; DNA: TGTGCCAGCAGCGCCGGGACTAGCGGGGGGCGGTCGGCAGATACGCAGTATTTT
V: TRBV5-4; J: TRBJ2-1; length: 15; size: -; D: TRBD1; CDR3: CASSIGTGGLNEQFF; DNA: TGTGCCAGCAGCATCGGGACAGGGGGCCTCAATGAGCAGTTCTTC
V: TRBV11-3; J: TRBJ2-7; length: 13; size: once; D: TRBD2; CDR3: CASSRGLDYEQYF; DNA: TGTGCCAGCAGCCGAGGACTAGACTACGAGCAGTACTTC
V: TRBV12-5; J: TRBJ2-1; length: 19; size: -; D: -; CDR3: CASGSILTKDSLNYNEQFF; DNA: TGTGCTAGTGGTTCAATCCTCACCAAGGACAGCCTAAACTACAATGAGCAGTTCTTC
V: TRBV18; J: TRBJ2-3; length: 17; size: -; D: -; CDR3: CASSPPTNPGIPDTQYF; DNA: TGTGCCAGCTCACCACCTACGAATCCCGGGATCCCCGATACGCAGTATTTT